The sequence of this T cell receptor beta chain was determined in a study of a mutant IDH1 vaccine in newly diagnosed glioma. Study-wide context: Vaccination began 4-6 weeks post radiotherapy alone, or with temozolomide cycles.

Sequenced by immunoSEQ multiplex PCR; TCRdb stores in-frame clones only, minus some. In the table there are around 56,000 clones, about 80% of which are singletons. This clone was found a few times. What it recognizes is unknown. The germline V and J ends were trimmed by 4 bases and 0 bases, with 10 bases remaining between them. The CDR3 is 14 amino acids. CDR1 PRHDT and CDR2 FYEKMQ come from the germline V gene (reference sequence). Time point reported: week 5, during vaccination. Doses comprised 300 ug of mutant IDH1 20-mer peptide each, plus topical imiquimod. This specimen was PBMCs, taken from a glioma patient whose treatment included an IDH1 peptide vaccine. The clonotype was recovered from a woman in her late teens or twenties with glioma. Some clones in this sample may be carry-over from other donors' samples. The V and J genes are TRBV13 and TRBJ2-7; tentatively, D is TRBD1 (6 bases). CDR3 nucleotide sequence: TGTGCCAGCAGCTCCGGGACAACCTCCTACGAGCAGTACTTC. It yields the protein CASSSGTTSYEQYF.